This T cell receptor beta chain derives from a study of T cells in Graves' hyperthyroidism and ophthalmopathy. This CDR3 region has 16 residues. Looked up from germline, CDR1 is MNHEY and CDR2 is SMNVEV (reference sequence). V was trimmed by 6 bases and J by 0 bases, leaving 17 bases between them. Broader study findings: Peripheral blood also featured most of the thyroid clonotypes expanded above 0.001. Ophthalmopathy was identified by the model a median around 5.9 months ahead of onset.

Absent ophthalmopathy progression within 18 months defined stable Graves' hyperthyroidism. Uncontrolled infection, other autoimmune disease, pregnancy or lactation barred patients from enrollment. This clonotype was seen many times. The antigen is not known. The TCR beta CDR3 regions underwent amplification using RNA transcripts as the source. RT-PCR in the first round (using the HTBI primer set) targeted the TCR CDR3. TCRdb processed the multiplex PCR reads anew with MiXCR; each CDR3 protein has one entry. In the table there are hundreds of thousands of distinct CDR3 sequences, about 14% of which are singletons.

This clonotype was obtained from a woman aged 18-29 years with Graves' hyperthyroidism. The V gene is TRBV27, the J gene TRBJ1-2; D might be TRBD1 (5 bases). Sequenced sample: blood. The CDR3 DNA sequence: TGTGCCAGCAGGAGACTGGGGGGTACGACTAACTATGGCTACACCTTC. Protein: CASRRLGGTTNYGYTF.